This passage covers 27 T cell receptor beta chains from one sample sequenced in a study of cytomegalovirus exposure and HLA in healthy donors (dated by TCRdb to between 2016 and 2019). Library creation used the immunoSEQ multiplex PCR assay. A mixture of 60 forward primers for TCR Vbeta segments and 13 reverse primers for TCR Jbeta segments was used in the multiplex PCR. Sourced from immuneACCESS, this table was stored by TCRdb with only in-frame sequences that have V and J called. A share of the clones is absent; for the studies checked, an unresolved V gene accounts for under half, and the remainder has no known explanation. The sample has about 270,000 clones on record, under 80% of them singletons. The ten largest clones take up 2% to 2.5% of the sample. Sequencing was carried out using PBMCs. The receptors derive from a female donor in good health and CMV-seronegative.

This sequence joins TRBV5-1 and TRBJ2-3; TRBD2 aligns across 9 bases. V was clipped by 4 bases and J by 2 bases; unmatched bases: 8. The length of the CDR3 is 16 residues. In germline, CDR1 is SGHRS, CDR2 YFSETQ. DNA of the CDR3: TGCGCCAGCAGCGTCTTGGCGGGAGGGCCCACAGATACGCAGTATTTT. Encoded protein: CASSVLAGGPTDTQYF.

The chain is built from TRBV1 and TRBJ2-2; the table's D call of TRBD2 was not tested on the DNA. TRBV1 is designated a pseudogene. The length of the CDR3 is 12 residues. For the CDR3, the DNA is TGCACCAGCAGCCCTTCCACCGGGGAGCTGTTTTTT. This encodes CTSSPSTGELFF.

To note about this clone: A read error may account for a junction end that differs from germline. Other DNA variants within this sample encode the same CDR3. CDR3 amino acids: CASSQGIQADTQYF. For the CDR3, the DNA is TGTGCCAGCAGCCAAGGCATTCAGGCAGATACGCAGTACTTT. The chain uses TRBV4-2 and TRBJ2-3; D not certain. Germline V gene lookup returns CDR1 LGHNA and CDR2 YNFKEQ. This CDR3 contains 14 residues.

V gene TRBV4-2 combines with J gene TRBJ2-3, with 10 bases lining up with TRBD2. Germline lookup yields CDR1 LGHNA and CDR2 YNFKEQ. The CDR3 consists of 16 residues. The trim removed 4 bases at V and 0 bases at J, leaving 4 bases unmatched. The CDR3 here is CASSPKTSGSTDTQYF. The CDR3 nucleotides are TGTGCCAGCAGCCCGAAGACTAGCGGGAGCACAGATACGCAGTATTTT.

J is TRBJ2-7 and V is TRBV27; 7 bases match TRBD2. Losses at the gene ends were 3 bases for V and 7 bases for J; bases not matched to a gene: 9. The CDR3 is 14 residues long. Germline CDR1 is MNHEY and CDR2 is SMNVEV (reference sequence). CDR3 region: CASSFGSGGEEQYF. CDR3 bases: TGTGCCAGCAGTTTTGGTTCGGGGGGTGAAGAGCAGTACTTC.

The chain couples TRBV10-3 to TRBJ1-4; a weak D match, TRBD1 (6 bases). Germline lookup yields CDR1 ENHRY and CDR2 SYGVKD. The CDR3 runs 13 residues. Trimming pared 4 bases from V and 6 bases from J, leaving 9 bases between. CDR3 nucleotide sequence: TGTGCCATCAGTGGGGGGCCGGATGAAAAACTGTTTTTT. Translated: CAISGGPDEKLFF.

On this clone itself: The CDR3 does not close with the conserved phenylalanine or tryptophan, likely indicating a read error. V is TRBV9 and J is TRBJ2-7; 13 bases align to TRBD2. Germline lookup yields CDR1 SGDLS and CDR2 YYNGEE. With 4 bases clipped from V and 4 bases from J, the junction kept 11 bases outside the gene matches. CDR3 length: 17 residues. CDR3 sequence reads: CASSSSRTSGSGYEQYL. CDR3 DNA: TGTGCCAGCAGCTCTAGTCGGACTAGCGGGAGTGGTTACGAGCAGTACCTC.

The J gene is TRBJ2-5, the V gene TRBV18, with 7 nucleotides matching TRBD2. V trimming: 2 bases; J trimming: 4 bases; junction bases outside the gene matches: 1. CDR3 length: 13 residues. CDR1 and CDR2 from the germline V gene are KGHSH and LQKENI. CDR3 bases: TGTGCCAGCTCACCAGGGGGGGGAGAGACCCAGTACTTC. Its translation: CASSPGGGETQYF.

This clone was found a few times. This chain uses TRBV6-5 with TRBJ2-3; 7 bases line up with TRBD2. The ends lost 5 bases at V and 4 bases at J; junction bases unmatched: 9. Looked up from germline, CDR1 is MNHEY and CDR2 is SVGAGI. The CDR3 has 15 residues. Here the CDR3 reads CASSTMGGWADTQYF. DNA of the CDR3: TGTGCCAGCAGTACGATGGGAGGGTGGGCAGATACGCAGTATTTT.

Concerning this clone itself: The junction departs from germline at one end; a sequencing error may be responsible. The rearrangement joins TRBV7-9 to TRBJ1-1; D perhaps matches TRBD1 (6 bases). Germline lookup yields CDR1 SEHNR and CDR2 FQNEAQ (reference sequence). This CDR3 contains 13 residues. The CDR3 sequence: CSSSLGSGTTAFF. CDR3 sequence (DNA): TGTTCCAGCAGCTTAGGGTCCGGGACAACAGCTTTCTTT.

CDR3 loop: CASSFLDSGANVLTF. CDR3 DNA sequence: TGTGCCAGCAGTTTTTTAGACTCTGGGGCCAACGTCCTGACTTTC. The chain combines TRBV27 with TRBJ2-6; D gene ambiguous. Trimming removed 3 bases from V and 0 bases from J, with 6 bases in between. CDR1 and CDR2 (germline): MNHEY, SMNVEV (reference sequence). CDR3 length: 15 residues.

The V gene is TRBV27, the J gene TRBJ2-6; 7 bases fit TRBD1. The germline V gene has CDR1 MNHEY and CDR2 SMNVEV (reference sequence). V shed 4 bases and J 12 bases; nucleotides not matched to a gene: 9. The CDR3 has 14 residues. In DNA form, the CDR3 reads TGTGCCAGCAGTTCCTCGACAGGGATATCCGTCCTGACTTTC. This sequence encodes CASSSSTGISVLTF.

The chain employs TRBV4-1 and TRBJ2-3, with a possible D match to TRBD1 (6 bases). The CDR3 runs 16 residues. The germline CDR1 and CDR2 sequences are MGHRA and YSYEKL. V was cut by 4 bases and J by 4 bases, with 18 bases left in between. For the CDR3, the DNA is TGCGCCAGCAGCCTGGGCGCCAAGGGGGTCCCAGATACGCAGTATTTT. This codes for CASSLGAKGVPDTQYF.

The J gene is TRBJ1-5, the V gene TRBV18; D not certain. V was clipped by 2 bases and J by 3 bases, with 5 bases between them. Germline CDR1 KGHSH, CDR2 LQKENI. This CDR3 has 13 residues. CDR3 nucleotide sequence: TGTGCCAGCTCACCAGGCCTCAATCAGCCCCAGCATTTT. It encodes CASSPGLNQPQHF. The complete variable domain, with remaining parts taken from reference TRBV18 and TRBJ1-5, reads NAGVMQNPRHLVRRRGQEARLRCSPMKGHSHVYWYRQLPEEGLKFMVYLQKENIIDESGMPKERFSAEFPKEGPSILRIQQVVRGDSAAYFCASSPGLNQPQHFGDGTRLSIL.

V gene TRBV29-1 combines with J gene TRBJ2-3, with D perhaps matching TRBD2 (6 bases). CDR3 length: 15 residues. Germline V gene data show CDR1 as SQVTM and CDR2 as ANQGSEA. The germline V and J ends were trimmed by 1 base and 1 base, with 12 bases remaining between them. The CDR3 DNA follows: TGCAGCGTTGAAGGGGCACTAGCTGGCACAGATACGCAGTATTTT. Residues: CSVEGALAGTDTQYF.

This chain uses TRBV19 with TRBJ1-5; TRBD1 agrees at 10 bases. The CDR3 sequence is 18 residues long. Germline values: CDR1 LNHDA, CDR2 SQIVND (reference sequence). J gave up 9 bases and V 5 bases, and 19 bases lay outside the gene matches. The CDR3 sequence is CASSALPDRGRGGWPQHF. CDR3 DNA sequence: TGTGCCAGTAGTGCACTTCCCGACAGGGGGCGAGGGGGATGGCCCCAGCATTTT. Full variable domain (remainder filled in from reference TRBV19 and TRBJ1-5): DGGITQSPKYLFRKEGQNVTLSCEQNLNHDAMYWYRQDPGQGLRLIYYSQIVNDFQKGDIAEGYSVSREKKESFPLTVTSAQKNPTAFYLCASSALPDRGRGGWPQHFGDGTRLSIL.

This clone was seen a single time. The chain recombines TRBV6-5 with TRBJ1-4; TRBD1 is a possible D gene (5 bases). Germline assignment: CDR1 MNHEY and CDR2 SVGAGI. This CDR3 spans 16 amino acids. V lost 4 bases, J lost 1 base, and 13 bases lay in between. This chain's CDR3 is CASSSPRGRTNEKLFF. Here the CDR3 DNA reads TGTGCCAGCAGTTCCCCACGGGGGAGAACTAATGAAAAACTGTTTTTT.

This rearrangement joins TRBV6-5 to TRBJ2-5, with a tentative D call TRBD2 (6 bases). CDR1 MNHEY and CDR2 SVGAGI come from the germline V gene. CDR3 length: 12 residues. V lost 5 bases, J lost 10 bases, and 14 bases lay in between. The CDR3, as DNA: TGTGCCAGCAGTAGAGCGGAGGGGAGCCAGTACTTC. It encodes CASSRAEGSQYF.

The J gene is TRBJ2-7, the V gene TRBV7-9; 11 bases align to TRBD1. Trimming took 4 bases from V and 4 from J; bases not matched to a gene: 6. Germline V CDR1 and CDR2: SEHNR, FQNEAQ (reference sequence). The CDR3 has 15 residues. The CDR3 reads CASSWGGTGGYEQYF. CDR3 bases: TGTGCCAGCAGCTGGGGGGGGACAGGGGGTTACGAGCAGTACTTC.

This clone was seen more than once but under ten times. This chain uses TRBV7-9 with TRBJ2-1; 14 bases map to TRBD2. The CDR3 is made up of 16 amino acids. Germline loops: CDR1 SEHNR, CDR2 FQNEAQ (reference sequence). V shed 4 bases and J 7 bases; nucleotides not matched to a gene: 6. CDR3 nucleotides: TGTGCCAGCAGCTCAGGGACTAGCGGGAGCAAGAATGAGCAGTTCTTC. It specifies CASSSGTSGSKNEQFF. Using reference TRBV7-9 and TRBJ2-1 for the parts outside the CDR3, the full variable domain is DTGVSQNPRHKITKRGQNVTFRCDPISEHNRLYWYRQTLGQGPEFLTYFQNEAQLEKSRLLSDRFSAERPKGSFSTLEIQRTEQGDSAMYLCASSSGTSGSKNEQFFGPGTRLTVL.

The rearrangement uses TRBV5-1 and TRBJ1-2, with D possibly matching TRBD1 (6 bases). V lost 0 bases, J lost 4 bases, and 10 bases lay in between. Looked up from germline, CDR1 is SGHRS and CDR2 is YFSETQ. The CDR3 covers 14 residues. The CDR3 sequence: CASSLEGVGYGYTF. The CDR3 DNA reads TGCGCCAGCAGCTTGGAGGGGGTTGGCTATGGCTACACCTTC.

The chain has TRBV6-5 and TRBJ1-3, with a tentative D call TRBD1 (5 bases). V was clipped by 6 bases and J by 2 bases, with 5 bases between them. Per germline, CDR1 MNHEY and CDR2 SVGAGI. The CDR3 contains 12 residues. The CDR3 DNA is TGTGCCAGCAGGACAGCTGGAAACACCATATATTTT. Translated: CASRTAGNTIYF.

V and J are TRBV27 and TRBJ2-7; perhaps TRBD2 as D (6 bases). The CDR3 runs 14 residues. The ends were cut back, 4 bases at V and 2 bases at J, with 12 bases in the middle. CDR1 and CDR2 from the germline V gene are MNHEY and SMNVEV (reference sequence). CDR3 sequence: CASSSSSVAYEQYF. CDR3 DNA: TGTGCCAGCAGTTCATCTAGCGTAGCCTACGAGCAGTACTTC.

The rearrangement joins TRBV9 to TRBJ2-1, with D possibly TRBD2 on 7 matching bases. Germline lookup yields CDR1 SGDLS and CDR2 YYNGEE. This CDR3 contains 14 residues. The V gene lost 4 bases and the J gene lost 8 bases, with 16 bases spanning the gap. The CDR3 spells CASSPNRGGHEQFF. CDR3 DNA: TGTGCCAGCAGCCCTAATAGGGGGGGACATGAGCAGTTCTTC.

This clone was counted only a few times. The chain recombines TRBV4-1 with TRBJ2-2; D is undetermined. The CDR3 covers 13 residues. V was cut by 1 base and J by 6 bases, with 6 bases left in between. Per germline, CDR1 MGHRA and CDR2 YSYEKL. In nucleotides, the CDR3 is TGCGCCAGCAGCCAAGTCCCGGCCGGGGAGCTGTTTTTT. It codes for CASSQVPAGELFF.

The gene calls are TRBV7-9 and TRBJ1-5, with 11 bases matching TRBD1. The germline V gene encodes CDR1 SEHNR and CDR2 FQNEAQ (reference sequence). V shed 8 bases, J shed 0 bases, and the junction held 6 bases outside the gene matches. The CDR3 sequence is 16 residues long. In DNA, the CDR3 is TGTGCCAGCGGGACAGGGGGACCAAATAGCAATCAGCCCCAGCATTTT. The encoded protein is CASGTGGPNSNQPQHF. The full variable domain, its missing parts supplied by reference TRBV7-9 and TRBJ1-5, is DTGVSQNPRHKITKRGQNVTFRCDPISEHNRLYWYRQTLGQGPEFLTYFQNEAQLEKSRLLSDRFSAERPKGSFSTLEIQRTEQGDSAMYLCASGTGGPNSNQPQHFGDGTRLSIL.

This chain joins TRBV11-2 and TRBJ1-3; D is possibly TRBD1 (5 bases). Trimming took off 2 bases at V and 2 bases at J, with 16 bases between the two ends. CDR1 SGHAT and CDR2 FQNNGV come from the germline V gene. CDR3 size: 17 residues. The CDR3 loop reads CASSLMYRGVPGNTIYF. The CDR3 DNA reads TGTGCCAGCAGCTTAATGTATCGGGGGGTGCCTGGAAACACCATATATTTT. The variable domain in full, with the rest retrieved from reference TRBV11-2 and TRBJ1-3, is EAGVAQSPRYKIIEKRQSVAFWCNPISGHATLYWYQQILGQGPKLLIQFQNNGVVDDSQLPKDRFSAERLKGVDSTLKIQPAKLEDSAVYLCASSLMYRGVPGNTIYFGEGSWLTVV.